The clone carrying this TCR beta chain was found once. Clones were read by immunoSEQ multiplex PCR, and TCRdb kept only the in-frame ones, dropping some. The sample consists of about 12,000 clones, 75% to 85% of them appearing once. This record comes from a study of OX40 agonist ivuxolimab in advanced cancers. The CDR3 is 16 amino acids. Germline-derived CDR1 and CDR2 are LGHNT and FRNRAP. V was pared by 6 bases and J by 4 bases, with 14 bases of the junction left unmatched. The investigators sampled blood at baseline, at cycle 4 day 1, and at cycle 7 day 1. This TCR came from an adult with an advanced solid tumor such as melanoma, head and neck, liver or kidney cancer. The chain has TRBV12-5 and TRBJ2-7; 8 bases are shared with TRBD1. The sequencing used CD4+ or CD8+ T cells sorted from blood, collected in a trial of the OX40 agonist ivuxolimab. The CDR3 protein is CASGDPRDRSIYEQYF. The DNA of the CDR3 is TGTGCTAGTGGCGATCCGCGGGACAGGTCGATATACGAGCAGTACTTC. Full variable domain (missing parts from reference TRBV12-5 and TRBJ2-7): DARVTQTPRHKVTEMGQEVTMRCQPILGHNTVFWYRQTMMQGLELLAYFRNRAPLDDSGMPKDRFSAEMPDATLATLKIQPSEPRDSAVYFCASGDPRDRSIYEQYFGPGTRLTVT.